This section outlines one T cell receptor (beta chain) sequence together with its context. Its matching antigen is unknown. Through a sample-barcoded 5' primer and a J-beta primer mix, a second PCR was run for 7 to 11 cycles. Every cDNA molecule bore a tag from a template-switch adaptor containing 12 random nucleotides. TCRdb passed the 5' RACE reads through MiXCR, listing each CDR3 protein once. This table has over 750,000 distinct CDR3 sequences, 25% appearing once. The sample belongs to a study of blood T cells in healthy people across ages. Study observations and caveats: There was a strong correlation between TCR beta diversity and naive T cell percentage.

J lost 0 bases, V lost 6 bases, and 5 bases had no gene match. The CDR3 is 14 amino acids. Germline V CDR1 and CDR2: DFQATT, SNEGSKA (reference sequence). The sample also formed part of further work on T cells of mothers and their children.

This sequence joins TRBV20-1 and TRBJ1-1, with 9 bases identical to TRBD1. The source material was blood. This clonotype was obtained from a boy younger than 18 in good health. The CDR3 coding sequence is TGCAGTGCCCCGGGACAGGGAATGAACACTGAAGCTTTCTTT. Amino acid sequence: CSAPGQGMNTEAFF.